Each of the 27 T cell receptor beta chains below was sequenced from the same sample in a study of cytomegalovirus exposure and HLA in healthy donors. 13 Jbeta primers and 60 Vbeta primers were used for the PCR. Using immunoSEQ multiplex PCR, the repertoire was profiled, and TCRdb retains in-frame clones only, with some absent. Recorded for this sample: 150,000 to 200,000 clones. The sample was PBMCs. The receptors come from a boy younger than 18 in good health and CMV-seronegative.

V is TRBV28 and J is TRBJ2-7; the D is unclear. The ends were cut back, 8 bases at V and 3 bases at J, with 8 bases in the middle. Germline loops: CDR1 MDHEN, CDR2 SYDVKM. The CDR3 is made up of 11 amino acids. Here the CDR3 reads CASGLGYEQYF. CDR3 bases: TGTGCCAGCGGCCTTGGCTACGAGCAGTACTTC.

The chain is built from TRBV5-8 and TRBJ2-2; D is perhaps TRBD2 (6 bases). The CDR3 loop spans 15 amino acids. Germline CDR1 SGHTS, CDR2 YDEGEE. V was pared by 6 bases and J by 4 bases, with 16 bases between. In DNA form, the CDR3 reads TGTGCCAGCACCCCCCCGCGGGGTTTCACCGGGGAGCTGTTTTTT. Protein product: CASTPPRGFTGELFF.

The chain combines TRBV7-9 with TRBJ2-5; 11 bases are a match to TRBD2. Germline V lookup: CDR1 SEHNR, CDR2 FQNEAQ (reference sequence). V dropped 5 bases and J dropped 2; count of bases not matched to a gene: 10. The CDR3 runs to 17 residues. CDR3 in amino acids: CASSPGLAGISQETQYF. In DNA, the CDR3 is TGTGCCAGCAGCCCCGGACTAGCGGGCATCTCTCAAGAGACCCAGTACTTC.

V usage is TRBV6-4 and J usage is TRBJ2-7; D possibly corresponds to TRBD1 (5 bases). Germline CDR1 MRHNA, CDR2 SNTAGT. CDR3 length: 19 amino acids. V lost 6 bases, J lost 3 bases, and 30 bases lay in between. In nucleotides, the CDR3 is TGTGCCAGCAGACTTACAGAAAGGGGTTTCATTGAGTGGGGCTACGAGCAGTACTTC. Its translation is CASRLTERGFIEWGYEQYF.

The V gene is TRBV28, the J gene TRBJ2-4; 7 bases are a match to TRBD2. Per germline, CDR1 MDHEN and CDR2 SYDVKM. Trimming took 3 bases from V and 2 from J; bases not matched to a gene: 31. The CDR3 sequence is 24 residues long. The CDR3: CASSFVADTTPGLGGYRTKNIQYF. In DNA, the CDR3 is TGTGCCAGCAGTTTTGTCGCCGATACAACCCCGGGACTGGGGGGGTATCGCACCAAAAACATTCAGTACTTC.

The rearrangement links TRBV25-1 to TRBJ1-5; D might be TRBD1 (6 bases). Germline V gene lookup returns CDR1 MGHDK and CDR2 SYGVNS. Trimming took 2 bases from V and 3 from J, leaving 14 bases between them. This CDR3 is built from 16 residues. This CDR3 reads CASSENGRTDNQPQHF. CDR3 in DNA: TGTGCCAGCAGTGAAAACGGACGGACAGACAATCAGCCCCAGCATTTT.

The V and J genes are TRBV9 and TRBJ2-5, with D perhaps matching TRBD2 (6 bases). CDR1 SGDLS and CDR2 YYNGEE come from the germline V gene. V lost 0 bases and J lost 5, with 20 bases in between. The CDR3 is 17 residues long. DNA for the CDR3: TGTGCCAGCAGCGTAGCTGGGGGTAGCGGCGGGTTTGAGACCCAGTACTTC. Residues: CASSVAGGSGGFETQYF.

The V and J genes are TRBV10-3 and TRBJ1-2; the D gene is possibly TRBD1 (6 bases). V lost 3 bases and J lost 7, with 15 bases in between. The CDR3 loop spans 14 amino acids. The germline CDR1 and CDR2 sequences are ENHRY and SYGVKD. The CDR3 is CAISEGGTDSGYTF. DNA of the CDR3: TGTGCCATCAGTGAAGGGGGAACGGATAGTGGCTACACCTTC.

The V call is TRBV27, the J call TRBJ2-4; D not resolved. The CDR3 totals 12 residues. V lost 6 bases and J 6 bases, leaving 9 bases between the germline ends. Germline V CDR1 and CDR2: MNHEY, SMNVEV (reference sequence). CDR3 region: CASRGRGNIQYF. The CDR3 DNA follows: TGTGCCAGCAGAGGTAGAGGAAACATTCAGTACTTC.

The gene calls are TRBV6-6 and TRBJ2-5; 7 bases fit TRBD1. V was clipped by 3 bases and J by 2 bases; unmatched bases: 3. Germline V lookup: CDR1 MNHNY, CDR2 SVGAGI (reference sequence). The CDR3 loop spans 14 amino acids. CDR3 in amino acids: CASSYVGQQETQYF. The CDR3 nucleotides read TGTGCCAGCAGTTATGTGGGACAGCAAGAGACCCAGTACTTC.

The genes are TRBV4-1 and TRBJ2-3; no firm D call. CDR3 size: 13 residues. V lost 3 bases, J lost 5 bases, and 9 bases lay in between. The germline gives CDR1 MGHRA, CDR2 YSYEKL. The CDR3 protein is CASSHSSEDTQYF. CDR3 DNA: TGCGCCAGCAGCCATAGCAGCGAAGATACGCAGTATTTT.

CDR3 DNA: TGTGCCAGCCGAATGGCAAGCACAGATACGCAGTATTTT. This codes for CASRMASTDTQYF. The J gene is TRBJ2-3, the V gene TRBV19; D remains unclear. The CDR3 runs to 13 residues. V was trimmed by 9 bases and J by 0 bases, leaving 10 bases between them. Germline loops: CDR1 LNHDA, CDR2 SQIVND (reference sequence).

V and J are TRBV7-9 and TRBJ1-6; 12 positions agree with TRBD1. Germline CDR1 reads SEHNR; CDR2 reads FQNEAQ (reference sequence). Germline trimming cut 6 bases from V and 10 bases from J; bases unmatched to any gene: 10. The CDR3 length is 16 residues. CDR3 sequence reads: CASRAGTGGNESPLHF. The CDR3 bases are TGTGCCAGCAGGGCCGGGACAGGGGGCAATGAGTCACCCCTCCACTTT.

The CDR3 is CASSTLSSAAFF. The CDR3 DNA sequence: TGTGCCAGCAGTACGTTAAGTAGCGCGGCTTTCTTT. V and J are TRBV6-1 and TRBJ1-1; D remains unclear. The V gene's germline CDR1 is MNHNS and CDR2 SASEGT. This CDR3 is built from 12 residues. Trimming removed 5 bases at V and 11 bases at J, with 15 bases between.

The chain uses TRBV5-6 and TRBJ1-6; D call uncertain. Trimming took off 0 bases at V and 9 bases at J, with 10 bases between the two ends. The CDR3 has 14 residues. Germline V gives CDR1 SGHDT, CDR2 YYEEEE. The DNA of the CDR3 is TGTGCCAGCAGCTTGGGGACGGGAATTTCACCCCTCCACTTT. Its protein product is CASSLGTGISPLHF.

The J gene is TRBJ2-3, the V gene TRBV27; D is uncertain. This CDR3 contains 18 residues. Trimming shortened V by 3 bases and J by 5 bases, and 24 bases separated the two germline ends. Germline V CDR1 and CDR2: MNHEY, SMNVEV (reference sequence). CDR3 sequence: CASSFSRRSSSGRDTQYF. As DNA, the CDR3 is TGTGCCAGCAGTTTTAGCCGGCGGAGTAGTTCTGGTAGAGATACGCAGTATTTT.

The rearrangement uses TRBV4-1 and TRBJ1-2, with a tentative D call TRBD1 (6 bases). The CDR3 has 16 residues. V shed 0 bases and J shed 8 bases, with 19 bases lying between them. CDR1 is MGHRA and CDR2 is YSYEKL in the germline V gene. CDR3 in amino acids: CASSQDNRALSRGYTF. CDR3 coding DNA: TGCGCCAGCAGCCAAGATAACAGGGCCCTCTCTCGGGGCTACACCTTC.

V is TRBV12-1 and J is TRBJ1-1; the table gives TRBD1 as D, unverified against the DNA. TRBV12-1 is assigned pseudogene status. This CDR3 has 14 amino acids. The CDR3 sequence is CASSFLDRDTEAFF. Here the CDR3 DNA reads TGTGCCAGCAGCTTCCTGGACAGGGACACTGAAGCTTTCTTT.

The chain employs TRBV10-1 and TRBJ2-7; TRBD2 matches at 10 bases. The CDR3 spans 13 residues. Germline-derived CDR1 and CDR2 are WNHNN and SYGVQD (reference sequence). The junction had 1 base not matched to a gene; V was cut back by 3 bases and J by 5 bases. CDR3 protein: CASSDSGGDEQYF. The CDR3 region has the DNA TGCGCCAGCAGTGACAGCGGGGGGGACGAGCAGTACTTC.

The chain is built from TRBV5-6 and TRBJ2-3; D is unresolved. Germline values: CDR1 SGHDT, CDR2 YYEEEE. With 4 bases removed from V and 1 base from J, the gap between germline ends came to 10 bases. This CDR3 is built from 14 residues. The CDR3 region has the DNA TGTGCCAGCAGCGCAGGATCAGGCACAGATACGCAGTATTTT. Its protein is CASSAGSGTDTQYF. The whole variable domain, filled in from reference TRBV5-6 and TRBJ2-3, reads DAGVTQSPTHLIKTRGQQVTLRCSPKSGHDTVSWYQQALGQGPQFIFQYYEEEERQRGNFPDRFSGHQFPNYSSELNVNALLLGDSALYLCASSAGSGTDTQYFGPGTRLTVL.

Details on this clone: Relative to the germline gene, one junction end is altered; a read error may explain this. V and J are TRBV7-7 and TRBJ1-5; no definite D call. The CDR3 has 13 amino acids. CDR1 is SSHAT, CDR2 FNYEAQ, per germline (reference sequence). Here the CDR3 DNA reads TGTGCTAGCAGCTTAGGCGCAAATCAGCCCCAGCATTTT. It yields the protein CASSLGANQPQHF. The full variable domain, its missing parts supplied by reference TRBV7-7 and TRBJ1-5, is GAGVSQSPRYKVTKRGQDVTLRCDPISSHATLYWYQQALGQGPEFLTYFNYEAQPDKSGLPSDRFSAERPEGSISTLTIQRTEQRDSAMYRCASSLGANQPQHFGDGTRLSIL.

The chain has TRBV5-1 and TRBJ1-1, with 7 bases fitting TRBD1. The trim removed 4 bases at V and 1 base at J, leaving 4 bases unmatched. In germline, CDR1 is SGHRS, CDR2 YFSETQ. This CDR3 region has 14 residues. The CDR3 DNA reads TGCGCCAGCAGCATGAGACAGGGGAACACTGAAGCTTTCTTT. It codes for CASSMRQGNTEAFF.

The rearrangement uses TRBV4-2 and TRBJ1-2; 7 nucleotides align to TRBD1. Germline values: CDR1 LGHNA, CDR2 YNFKEQ. The CDR3 has 13 residues. With 7 bases clipped from V and 3 bases from J, the junction kept 5 bases outside the gene matches. In DNA, the CDR3 is TGTGCCAGCACCATCGGGACAGACTATGGCTACACCTTC. This sequence encodes CASTIGTDYGYTF.

The V gene is TRBV10-3, the J gene TRBJ1-2; 9 nucleotides line up with TRBD1. The CDR3 length is 16 residues. Trimming removed 1 base from V and 2 bases from J; junction bases left unmatched: 5. Per germline, CDR1 ENHRY and CDR2 SYGVKD. The CDR3, as DNA: TGTGCCATCAGTGAGTTACGGACAGGGGCGAACTATGGCTACACCTTC. Its translation: CAISELRTGANYGYTF.

Concerning this clone itself: This CDR3 is also generated by other DNA sequences in the sample. The chain links TRBV9 to TRBJ1-1; the D gene is possibly TRBD1 (6 bases). The CDR3 consists of 13 residues. Trimming removed 0 bases from V and 5 bases from J, with 8 bases in between. CDR1 and CDR2 (germline): SGDLS, YYNGEE. The CDR3 region has the DNA TGTGCCAGCAGCGTAGAGGGGGAAACTGAAGCTTTCTTT. Protein: CASSVEGETEAFF. The entire variable domain, with the rest obtained from reference TRBV9 and TRBJ1-1, is as follows: DSGVTQTPKHLITATGQRVTLRCSPRSGDLSVYWYQQSLDQGLQFLIQYYNGEERAKGNILERFSAQQFPDLHSELNLSSLELGDSALYFCASSVEGETEAFFGQGTRLTVV.

This chain links TRBV5-6 with TRBJ1-3; the D is unclear. Between the trimmed V and J ends, which lost 0 bases and 4 bases, there was a span of 11 bases. The CDR3 has 15 amino acids. The germline V gene has CDR1 SGHDT and CDR2 YYEEEE. As DNA, the CDR3 is TGTGCCAGCAGCTTGGTTTCGGTATCCGGAAACACCATATATTTT. Translation: CASSLVSVSGNTIYF.

The chain has TRBV28 and TRBJ2-7; 8 nucleotides match TRBD1. Germline-derived CDR1 and CDR2 are MDHEN and SYDVKM. The CDR3 is 15 residues long. Germline trimming cut 5 bases from V and 4 bases from J; bases unmatched to any gene: 10. The CDR3 DNA sequence: TGTGCCAGCAGTACCCCCGGGACAGGCTTTTACGAGCAGTACTTC. Encoded protein: CASSTPGTGFYEQYF.